Given below is one T cell receptor beta chain in context. Germline V gene data show CDR1 as LNHDA and CDR2 as SQIVND (reference sequence). This CDR3 contains 13 residues. The germline V and J ends were trimmed by 7 bases and 3 bases, with 7 bases remaining between them. The data derive from a study of OX40 agonist ivuxolimab in advanced cancers. Repertoires were generated with immunoSEQ multiplex PCR, while TCRdb's copy carries only in-frame clones and drops some. The sample holds tens of thousands of clones; 75% to 90% are singletons and the top ten take nearly 0.55%. The clonotype was recovered from an adult with an advanced solid tumor such as melanoma, head and neck, liver or kidney cancer. The chain links TRBV19 to TRBJ1-6; D remains unclear. Sequenced material: CD4+ or CD8+ T cells sorted from blood, taken in a trial of the OX40 agonist ivuxolimab. The CDR3 DNA reads as TGTGCCAGTACTTGGGGCTATAATTCACCCCTCCACTTT. It encodes CASTWGYNSPLHF.